A selection of T cell receptor beta chains follows, all from one sample in a study of technical replicates of blood from several donors. The table came from immunoSEQ multiplex PCR; TCRdb's copy has only in-frame clones and leaves some out. The sample consists of about 74,000 clones, 75% to 85% of them appearing once. Specimen: PBMCs. These receptors were taken from a human donor in good health. Some clones in this sample may be carry-over from other donors' samples. CDR3s include the opening cysteine and the closing phenylalanine or tryptophan. D genes are given only for firm matches. Clone size, where shown, is once, few, many, or a class for clones that have expanded.

J,V,size,D,DNA,CDR3
TRBJ2-2,TRBV12-5,NA,NA,TGTGCTAGTGCCAGGGGGGAGGCGACCACCGGGGAGCTGTTTTTT,CASARGEATTGELFF
TRBJ2-6,TRBV6-4,NA,NA,TGTGCCAGCAGTGAACGGTCTGGGGCCAACGTCCTGACTTTC,CASSERSGANVLTF
TRBJ1-1,TRBV23-1,NA,NA,TGCGCCAGCAGTCAATCGTCGGTCCCTGCCATGAACACTGAAGCTTTCTTT,CASSQSSVPAMNTEAFF
TRBJ2-7,TRBV7-9,NA,TRBD2,TGTGCCAGCAGCTTTGTAGCGGGGGGCCTTGTCGACTACGAGCAGTACTTC,CASSFVAGGLVDYEQYF
TRBJ1-2,TRBV15,NA,TRBD1,TGTGCCACCAGTCAGGACAGGGCCTCTGGCTACACCTTC,CATSQDRASGYTF
TRBJ1-4,TRBV15,NA,TRBD1,TGTGCCACCAGCAGACAGGGGGGTCAGGAAAAACTGTTTTTT,CATSRQGGQEKLFF
TRBJ1-1,TRBV30,NA,TRBD1,TGTGCCTGGAAATTAGGGGGCCTCACTGAAGCTTTCTTT,CAWKLGGLTEAFF
TRBJ2-7,TRBV6-5,NA,NA,TGTGCCAGCAGGAGGGAGAACGTCCGCGAGCAGTACTTC,CASRRENVREQYF
TRBJ2-1,TRBV5-6,NA,TRBD2,TGTGCCAGCAGCTTGTTTGGGACTAGCTCCTACAATGAGCAGTTCTTC,CASSLFGTSSYNEQFF
TRBJ1-1,TRBV7-9,NA,NA,TGTGCCAGCAGCTCGGACAGGAACACTGAAGCTTTCTTT,CASSSDRNTEAFF
TRBJ2-3,TRBV7-2,once,TRBD2,TGTGCCAGCAGCCAGACTAGCGGGAGGCCCGGGCATACGCAGTATTTT,CASSQTSGRPGHTQYF
TRBJ2-2,TRBV6-5,once,NA,TGTGCCAGCAGTTATGGGGCGCATACCGGGGAGCTGTTTTTT,CASSYGAHTGELFF
TRBJ2-5,TRBV6-5,NA,NA,TGTGCCAGCAGTTACTCGACTTCGCCCTGGGAGACCCAGTACTTC,CASSYSTSPWETQYF
TRBJ1-1,TRBV2,NA,NA,TGTGCCAGCAGTGATGGGGCAGTGAGGAACACTGAAGCTTTCTTT,CASSDGAVRNTEAFF
TRBJ2-2,TRBV4-3,NA,TRBD2,TGCGCCAGCAGCCCCCGGACTAGCGGGGGCCGCGGGGAGCTGTTTTTT,CASSPRTSGGRGELFF
TRBJ2-7,TRBV19,NA,TRBD2,TGTGCCAGTAGTCCGTGGACTAGCGGGAGGGCCTCCGACGAGCAGTACTTC,CASSPWTSGRASDEQYF
TRBJ1-4,TRBV6-1,NA,NA,TGTGCCAGCAGTGTCCGACGGGAAACTAATGAAAAACTGTTTTTT,CASSVRRETNEKLFF
TRBJ2-1,TRBV30,NA,TRBD2,TGTGCCTGGAGGGGGGCTAGCGGGAGGGCCAGTCGGAACGATGAGCAGTTCTTC,CAWRGASGRASRNDEQFF
TRBJ2-7,TRBV7-8,NA,NA,TGTGCCAGCAGCTTGCAGGAATCCTACGAGCAGTACTTC,CASSLQESYEQYF
TRBJ2-2,TRBV4-2,NA,TRBD2,TGTGCCAGCAGCCGGACCACTAGCGGGAGCGTTGGGGAGCTGTTTTTT,CASSRTTSGSVGELFF
TRBJ2-7,TRBV27,NA,NA,TGTGCCAGCAGACCCGATACCCTAAGCGCCTACGAGCAGTACTTC,CASRPDTLSAYEQYF
TRBJ2-1,TRBV11-1,NA,TRBD1,TGTGCCAGCAGCTTAGGGGACAGGGCCCATGAGCAGTTCTTC,CASSLGDRAHEQFF
TRBJ1-5,TRBV2,NA,TRBD1,TGTGCCAGCACCCGAAGAGGACAGGTCAATCAGCCCCAGCATTTT,CASTRRGQVNQPQHF
TRBJ2-5,TRBV4-1,few,TRBD2,TGCGCCAGCAGCCCTACGACCGGGACTAGCGTTAAGACCCAGTACTTC,CASSPTTGTSVKTQYF
TRBJ1-6,TRBV15,NA,NA,TGTGCCACCAGGACTGGGTTCAATTCACCCCTCCACTTT,CATRTGFNSPLHF
TRBJ2-5,TRBV19,NA,NA,TGTGCCAGTAGTTTCCTCGGGATTAAAGAGACCCAGTACTTC,CASSFLGIKETQYF
TRBJ1-2,TRBV5-1,NA,TRBD1,TGCGCCAGCAGCGAACAGGGGTCGTATGGCTACACCTTC,CASSEQGSYGYTF
TRBJ1-1,TRBV6-4,NA,NA,TGTGCCAGCAGTGACACGACTGGGGAAGCTTTCTTT,CASSDTTGEAFF
TRBJ2-2,TRBV11-2,NA,TRBD1,TGTGCCAGCAGCTTAGGGACCTGGGACAGAAACACCGGGGAGCTGTTTTTT,CASSLGTWDRNTGELFF
TRBJ2-7,TRBV5-6,NA,NA,TGTGCCAGCAGCTTCGGGGGATCCTACGAGCAGTACTTC,CASSFGGSYEQYF
TRBJ2-6,TRBV7-8,NA,NA,TGTGCCAGCAGCCTAGCCCCCACTGGGGCCAACGTCCTGACTTTC,CASSLAPTGANVLTF
TRBJ2-7,TRBV29-1,once,TRBD1,TGCAGCGTTGAAGTTGGGACAGCCAGCTCCTACGAGCAGTACTTC,CSVEVGTASSYEQYF
TRBJ1-1,TRBV5-1,NA,NA,TGCGCCAGCAGCTTGACGGGAATGAACACTGAAGCTTTCTTT,CASSLTGMNTEAFF